These T cell receptor beta chains were read from a single sample in a study of cytomegalovirus exposure and HLA in healthy donors. Repertoires were generated with immunoSEQ multiplex PCR, while TCRdb's copy carries only in-frame clones and drops some. The sample contains about 130,000 clones, 60% to 80% of which appear only once. Input material: PBMCs. The source is a male donor in good health and CMV-seronegative. CDR3s include the opening cysteine and the closing phenylalanine or tryptophan.

V: TRBV4-2
CDR3: CASSQEWEGGRYEQYF

V: TRBV15
CDR3: CATSRPPTGQETQYF

V: TRBV4-2
CDR3: CASSFLTGNSGEQYF

V: TRBV7-9
CDR3: CAYGQGTNNSPLHF

V: TRBV30
CDR3: CAWSVREGRANYGYTF

V: TRBV10-3
CDR3: CAISEYGGNTEAFF

V: TRBV30
CDR3: CAWSTPDRTAGEAFF

V: TRBV18
CDR3: CASSPGLAGGWQYF

V: TRBV10-3
CDR3: CAINKDRAQETQYF

V: TRBV2
CDR3: CASRSNSPLHF

V: TRBV11-3
CDR3: CASSLMQAGGYTF

V: TRBV29-1
CDR3: CSAQGDTQYF

V: TRBV15
CDR3: CATSRDRGTEETQYF

V: TRBV7-2
CDR3: CASSRANTEAFF

V: TRBV18
CDR3: CASSPDRLTNQPQHF

V: TRBV19
CDR3: CASRTPRGSNTIYF

V: TRBV19
CDR3: CASSLDRHNEQFF

V: TRBV19
CDR3: CASSIAVYSNQPQHF

V: TRBV4-2
CDR3: CASSQGLSTDTQYF

V: TRBV2
CDR3: CASSEWGQGAKNEQFF

V: TRBV4-2
CDR3: CASSLGTPLNTEAFF

V: TRBV6-5
CDR3: CASSYDSSSPLHF

V: TRBV27
CDR3: CASSPLTRNTEAFF

V: TRBV15
CDR3: CATSRDYDRGLGNYGYTF

V: TRBV5-4
CDR3: CASSPELAGLSSYNEQFF

V: TRBV11-2
CDR3: CASSLGGNTEAFF

V: TRBV30
CDR3: CAWSVNGRSEAFF

V: TRBV5-1
CDR3: CASSLTGGGETQYF

V: TRBV10-3
CDR3: CAISELEGSNTEAFF

V: TRBV6-5
CDR3: CASRSPQRGEKTQYF

V: TRBV4-1
CDR3: CASSQDAGGPPDTQYF

V: TRBV2
CDR3: CASSEALAGENEQYF

V: TRBV19
CDR3: CASRTTGSSGYTF

V: TRBV7-7
CDR3: CASSLAKRGGLPNLGETQYF

V: TRBV5-1
CDR3: CASSSGWRNTEAFF

V: TRBV5-4
CDR3: CASSFRDRWREQYF

V: TRBV11-2
CDR3: CASSLEQGSPLHF

V: TRBV6-1
CDR3: CASSERRGGYNEQFF

V: TRBV5-4
CDR3: CASSFGVNEKLFF

V: TRBV20-1
CDR3: CSARTGPEAFF

V: TRBV18
CDR3: CASSPITGTTDTQYF

V: TRBV29-1
CDR3: CSVRTASYEQYF

V: TRBV4-3
CDR3: CASSQVAQGALEQFF

V: TRBV30
CDR3: CAWSVLDRLAYGYTF

V: TRBV27
CDR3: CASSLLGTLYNEQFF

V: TRBV7-2
CDR3: CASSSLRGSETQYF

V: TRBV15
CDR3: CATSRAPTPDEQYF

V: TRBV21-1
CDR3: CASKTMTATDRLDGYTF

V: TRBV5-4
CDR3: CASSSGQDSYEQYF

V: TRBV1
CDR3: CTSSLRLAVLTDTQYF

V: TRBV13
CDR3: CASSSPGQGDRDSPLHF

V: TRBV5-1
CDR3: CASSPSLYGYTF

V: TRBV25-1
CDR3: CASSKQGGEQYF

V: TRBV7-9
CDR3: CASREHPEAFF

V: TRBV5-6
CDR3: CASSRGYEQYF

V: TRBV4-2
CDR3: CASSQDPGGDNEQYF